This T cell receptor beta chain was recovered during a study of T cells in Graves' hyperthyroidism and ophthalmopathy. Study-wide context: Upon initial diagnosis and before any treatment, peripheral blood was collected.

The TCR beta CDR3 regions underwent amplification using RNA transcripts as the source. The HTBI primer set served for first-round RT-PCR of the TCR CDR3. TCRdb fed the multiplex PCR reads into MiXCR, producing one record per CDR3 protein. The sample yields some 740,000 distinct CDR3 sequences, about 14% seen once. Note on this clonotype: Its specificity is unknown.

The germline V gene encodes CDR1 DFQATT and CDR2 SNEGSKA (reference sequence). The CDR3 consists of 11 residues. The V and J ends lost 5 bases and 6 bases respectively, with 9 bases between them. Study-wide findings and caveats: The model foresaw ophthalmopathy a median 6.5 months prior to onset.

This chain joins TRBV20-1 and TRBJ2-3; D is unresolved. The clonotype comes from a woman aged 18-30 years with Graves' hyperthyroidism. The sequencing sample was made of blood. The CDR3 loop is CSASGRDTQYF. CDR3 sequence (DNA): TGCAGTGCTTCCGGGCGGGATACGCAGTATTTT.